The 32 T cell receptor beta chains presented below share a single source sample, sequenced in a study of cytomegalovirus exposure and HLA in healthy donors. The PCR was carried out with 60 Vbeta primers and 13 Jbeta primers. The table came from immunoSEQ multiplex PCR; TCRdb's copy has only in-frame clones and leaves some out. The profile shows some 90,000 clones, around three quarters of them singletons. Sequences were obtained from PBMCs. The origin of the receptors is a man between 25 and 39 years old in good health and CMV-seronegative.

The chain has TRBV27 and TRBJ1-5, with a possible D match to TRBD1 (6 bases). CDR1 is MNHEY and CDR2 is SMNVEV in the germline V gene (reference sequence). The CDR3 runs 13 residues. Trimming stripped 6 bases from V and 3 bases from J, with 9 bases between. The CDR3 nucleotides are TGTGCCAGCAGCCAGGGGCTCAATCAGCCCCAGCATTTT. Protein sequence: CASSQGLNQPQHF.

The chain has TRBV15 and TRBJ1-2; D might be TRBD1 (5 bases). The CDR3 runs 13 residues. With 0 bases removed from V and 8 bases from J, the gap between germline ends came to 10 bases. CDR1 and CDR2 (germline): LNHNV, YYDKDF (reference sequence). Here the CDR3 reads CATSRDQGRGYTF. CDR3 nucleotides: TGTGCCACCAGCAGAGATCAGGGTCGGGGCTACACCTTC.

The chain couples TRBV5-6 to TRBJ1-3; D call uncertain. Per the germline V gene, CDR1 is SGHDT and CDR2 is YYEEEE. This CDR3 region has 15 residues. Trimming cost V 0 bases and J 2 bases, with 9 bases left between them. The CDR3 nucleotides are TGTGCCAGCAGCTTGGGCGAAATGACTGGAAACACCATATATTTT. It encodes CASSLGEMTGNTIYF.

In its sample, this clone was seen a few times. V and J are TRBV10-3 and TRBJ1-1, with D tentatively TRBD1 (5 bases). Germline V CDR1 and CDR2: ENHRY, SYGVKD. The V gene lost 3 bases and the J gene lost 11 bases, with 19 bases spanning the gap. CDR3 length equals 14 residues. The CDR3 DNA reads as TGTGCCATCAGTGATTTGTCAGGGCGTATGGAGGCTTTCTTT. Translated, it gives CAISDLSGRMEAFF.

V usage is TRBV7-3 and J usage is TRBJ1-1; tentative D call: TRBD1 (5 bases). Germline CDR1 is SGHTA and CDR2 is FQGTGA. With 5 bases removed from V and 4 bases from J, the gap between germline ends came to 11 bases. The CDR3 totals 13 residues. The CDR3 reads CASSKQVSTEAFF. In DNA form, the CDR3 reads TGTGCCAGCAGCAAACAGGTTAGCACTGAAGCTTTCTTT.

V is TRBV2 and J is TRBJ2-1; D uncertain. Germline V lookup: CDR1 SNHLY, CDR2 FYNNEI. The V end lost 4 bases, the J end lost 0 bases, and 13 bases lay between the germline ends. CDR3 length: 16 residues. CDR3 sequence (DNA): TGTGCCAGCAGTGCCTCACAACGTTACTCCTACAATGAGCAGTTCTTC. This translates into CASSASQRYSYNEQFF.

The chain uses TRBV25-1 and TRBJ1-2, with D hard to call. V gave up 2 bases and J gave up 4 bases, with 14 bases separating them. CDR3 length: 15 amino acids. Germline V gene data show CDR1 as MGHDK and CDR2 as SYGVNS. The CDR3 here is CASSEMLEDPYGYTF. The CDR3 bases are TGTGCCAGCAGTGAAATGTTGGAGGACCCCTATGGCTACACCTTC.

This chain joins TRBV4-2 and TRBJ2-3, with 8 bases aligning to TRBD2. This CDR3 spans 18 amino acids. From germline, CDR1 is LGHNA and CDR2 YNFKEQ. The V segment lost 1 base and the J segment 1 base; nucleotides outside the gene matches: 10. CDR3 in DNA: TGTGCCAGCAGCCAAGGGTATCGGGGGGGGTTAGGCACAGATACGCAGTATTTT. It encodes CASSQGYRGGLGTDTQYF.

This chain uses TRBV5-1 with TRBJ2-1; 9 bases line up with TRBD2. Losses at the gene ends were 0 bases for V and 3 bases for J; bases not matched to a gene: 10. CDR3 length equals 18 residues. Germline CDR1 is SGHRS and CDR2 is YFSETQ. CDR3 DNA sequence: TGCGCCAGCAGCTTGGCCGCGGGGGGGCTTACGGACTACAATGAGCAGTTCTTC. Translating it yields CASSLAAGGLTDYNEQFF.

Written as DNA, the CDR3 is TGTGCCAGCAGTTACTCGTACAGGTCGAGCTCCTACGAGCAGTACTTC. It encodes CASSYSYRSSSYEQYF. The V call is TRBV6-5, the J call TRBJ2-5; D possibly corresponds to TRBD1 (5 bases). The DNA matches TRBJ2-7 better at its end, which makes the J call doubtful. This CDR3 comprises 16 residues. From germline, CDR1 is MNHEY and CDR2 SVGAGI.

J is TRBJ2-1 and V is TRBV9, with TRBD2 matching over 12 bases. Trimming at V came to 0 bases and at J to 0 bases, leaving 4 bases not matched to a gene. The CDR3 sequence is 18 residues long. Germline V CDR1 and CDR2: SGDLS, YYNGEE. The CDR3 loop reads CASSVGTSGTSSYNEQFF. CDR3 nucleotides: TGTGCCAGCAGCGTAGGGACTAGCGGGACAAGCTCCTACAATGAGCAGTTCTTC.

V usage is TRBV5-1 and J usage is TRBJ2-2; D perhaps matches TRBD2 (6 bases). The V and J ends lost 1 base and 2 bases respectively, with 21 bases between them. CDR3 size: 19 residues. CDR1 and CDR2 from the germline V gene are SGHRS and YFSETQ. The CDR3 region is CASSLRYGKAGPNTGELFF. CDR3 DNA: TGCGCCAGCAGCTTGAGGTACGGGAAGGCGGGGCCTAACACCGGGGAGCTGTTTTTT.

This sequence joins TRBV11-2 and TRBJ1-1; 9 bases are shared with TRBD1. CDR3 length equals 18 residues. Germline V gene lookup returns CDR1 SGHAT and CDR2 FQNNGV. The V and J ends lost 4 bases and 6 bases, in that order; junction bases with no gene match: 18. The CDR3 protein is CASSSKTPGQGASSEAFF. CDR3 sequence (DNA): TGTGCCAGCAGCTCCAAGACCCCGGGACAGGGTGCATCGTCTGAAGCTTTCTTT. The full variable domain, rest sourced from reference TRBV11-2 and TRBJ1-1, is EAGVAQSPRYKIIEKRQSVAFWCNPISGHATLYWYQQILGQGPKLLIQFQNNGVVDDSQLPKDRFSAERLKGVDSTLKIQPAKLEDSAVYLCASSSKTPGQGASSEAFFGQGTRLTVV.

CDR3 sequence reads: CASSSLGTGAYEQYF. The CDR3 DNA is TGTGCCAGTAGTAGCCTTGGGACAGGGGCGTACGAGCAGTACTTC. J is TRBJ2-7 and V is TRBV19; 10 bases agree with TRBD1. V gave up 4 bases and J gave up 4 bases; unmatched junction bases: 7. Germline CDR1 LNHDA, CDR2 SQIVND (reference sequence). The CDR3 covers 15 residues.

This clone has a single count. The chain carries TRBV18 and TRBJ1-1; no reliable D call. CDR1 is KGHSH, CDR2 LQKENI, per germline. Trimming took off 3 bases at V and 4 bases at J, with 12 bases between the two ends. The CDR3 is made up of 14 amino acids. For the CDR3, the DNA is TGTGCCAGCTCACCTTCCCAGAGGAGCACTGAAGCTTTCTTT. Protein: CASSPSQRSTEAFF.

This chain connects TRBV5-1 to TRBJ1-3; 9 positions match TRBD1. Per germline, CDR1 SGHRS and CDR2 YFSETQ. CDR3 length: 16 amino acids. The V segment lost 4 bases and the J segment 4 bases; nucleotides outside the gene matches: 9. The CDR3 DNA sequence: TGCGCCAGCAGCCTCAAACCGGGACAGGGCGGAAACACCATATATTTT. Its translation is CASSLKPGQGGNTIYF.

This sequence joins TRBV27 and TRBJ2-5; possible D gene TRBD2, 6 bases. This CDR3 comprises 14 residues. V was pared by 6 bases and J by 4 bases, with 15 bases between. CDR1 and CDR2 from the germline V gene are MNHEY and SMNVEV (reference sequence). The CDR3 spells CASSPGRGGETQYF. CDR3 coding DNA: TGTGCCAGCAGCCCCGGTAGGGGAGGAGAGACCCAGTACTTC.

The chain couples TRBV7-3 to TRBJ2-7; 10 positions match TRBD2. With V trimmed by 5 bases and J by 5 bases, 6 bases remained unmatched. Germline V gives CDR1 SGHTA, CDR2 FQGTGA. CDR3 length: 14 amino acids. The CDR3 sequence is CASSPGLAIDEQYV. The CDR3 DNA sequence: TGTGCCAGCAGCCCGGGACTAGCGATTGACGAGCAGTACGTC.

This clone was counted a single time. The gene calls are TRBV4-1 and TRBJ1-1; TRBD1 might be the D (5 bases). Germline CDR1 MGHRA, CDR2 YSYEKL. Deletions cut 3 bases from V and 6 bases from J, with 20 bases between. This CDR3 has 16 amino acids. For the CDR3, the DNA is TGCGCCAGCAGCCACACACCGGCGGCGGGGGTGGCTGAAGCTTTCTTT. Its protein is CASSHTPAAGVAEAFF.

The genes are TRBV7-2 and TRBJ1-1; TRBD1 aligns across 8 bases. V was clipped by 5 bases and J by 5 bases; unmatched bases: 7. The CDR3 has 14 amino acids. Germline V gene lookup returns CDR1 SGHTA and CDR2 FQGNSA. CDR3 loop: CASSLQGGITEAFF. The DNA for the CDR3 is TGTGCCAGCAGCCTACAGGGGGGTATTACTGAAGCTTTCTTT.

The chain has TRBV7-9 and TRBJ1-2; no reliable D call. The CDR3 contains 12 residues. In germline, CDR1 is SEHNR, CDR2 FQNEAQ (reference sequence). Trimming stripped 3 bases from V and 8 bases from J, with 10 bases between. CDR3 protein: CASSFAGRGYTF. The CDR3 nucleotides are TGTGCCAGCAGCTTTGCAGGTCGAGGCTACACCTTC. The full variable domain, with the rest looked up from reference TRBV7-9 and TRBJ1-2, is DTGVSQNPRHKITKRGQNVTFRCDPISEHNRLYWYRQTLGQGPEFLTYFQNEAQLEKSRLLSDRFSAERPKGSFSTLEIQRTEQGDSAMYLCASSFAGRGYTFGSGTRLTVV.

The CDR3 is CASSLDGGRLNQPQHF. In DNA form, the CDR3 reads TGTGCCAGCAGCTTAGATGGGGGCCGACTCAATCAGCCCCAGCATTTT. The V gene is TRBV7-9, the J gene TRBJ1-5, with a weak D call TRBD1 (6 bases). CDR1 is SEHNR and CDR2 is FQNEAQ in the germline V gene (reference sequence). The V and J ends lost 1 base and 3 bases respectively, with 13 bases between them. CDR3 length: 16 residues.

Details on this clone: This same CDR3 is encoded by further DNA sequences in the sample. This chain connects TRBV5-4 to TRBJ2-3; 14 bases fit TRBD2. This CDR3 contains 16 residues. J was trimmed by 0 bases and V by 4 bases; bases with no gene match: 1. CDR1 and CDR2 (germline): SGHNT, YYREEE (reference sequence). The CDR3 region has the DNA TGTGCCAGCAGCGGGACTAGCGGGGGCAGCACAGATACGCAGTATTTT. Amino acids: CASSGTSGGSTDTQYF.

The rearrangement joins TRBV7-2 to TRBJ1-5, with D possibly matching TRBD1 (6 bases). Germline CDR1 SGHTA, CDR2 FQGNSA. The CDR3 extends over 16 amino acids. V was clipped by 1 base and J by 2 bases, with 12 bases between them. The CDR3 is CASSLVGAGGNQPQHF. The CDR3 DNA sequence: TGTGCCAGCAGCTTAGTAGGAGCAGGGGGCAATCAGCCCCAGCATTTT.

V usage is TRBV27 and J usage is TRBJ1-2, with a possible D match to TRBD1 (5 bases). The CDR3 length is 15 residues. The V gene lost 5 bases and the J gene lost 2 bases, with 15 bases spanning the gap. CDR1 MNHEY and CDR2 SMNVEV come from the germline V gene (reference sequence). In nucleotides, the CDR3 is TGTGCCAGCAGTCGGGCTCTGGGGGGAAACTATGGCTACACCTTC. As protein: CASSRALGGNYGYTF.

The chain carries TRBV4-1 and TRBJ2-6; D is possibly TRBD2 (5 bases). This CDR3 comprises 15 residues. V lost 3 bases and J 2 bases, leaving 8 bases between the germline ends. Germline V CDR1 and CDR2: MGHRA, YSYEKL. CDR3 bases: TGCGCCAGCAGCCACATCGGGACTGGGGCCAACGTCCTGACTTTC. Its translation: CASSHIGTGANVLTF.

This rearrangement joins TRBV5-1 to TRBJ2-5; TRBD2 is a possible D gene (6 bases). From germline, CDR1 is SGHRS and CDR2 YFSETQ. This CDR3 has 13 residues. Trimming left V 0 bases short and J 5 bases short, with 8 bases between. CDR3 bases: TGCGCCAGCAGCTTGGCTGGGGGGGAGACCCAGTACTTC. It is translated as CASSLAGGETQYF.

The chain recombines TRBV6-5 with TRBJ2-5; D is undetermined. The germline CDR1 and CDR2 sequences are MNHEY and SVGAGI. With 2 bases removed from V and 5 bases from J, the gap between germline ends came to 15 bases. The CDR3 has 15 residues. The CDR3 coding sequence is TGTGCCAGCAGTTACGACCGGTCGACTTTGGAGACCCAGTACTTC. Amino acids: CASSYDRSTLETQYF.

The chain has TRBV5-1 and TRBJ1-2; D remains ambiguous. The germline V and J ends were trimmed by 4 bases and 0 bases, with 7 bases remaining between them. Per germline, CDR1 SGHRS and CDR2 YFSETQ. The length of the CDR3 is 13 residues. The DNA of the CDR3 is TGCGCCAGCAGCGGTCCAGCTAACTATGGCTACACCTTC. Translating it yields CASSGPANYGYTF.

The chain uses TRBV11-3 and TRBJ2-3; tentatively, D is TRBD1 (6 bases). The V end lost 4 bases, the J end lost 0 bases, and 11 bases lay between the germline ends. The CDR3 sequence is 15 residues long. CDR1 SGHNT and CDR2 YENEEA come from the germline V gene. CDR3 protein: CASSSYRDSTDTQYF. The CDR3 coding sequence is TGTGCCAGCAGCTCCTACAGGGATAGCACAGATACGCAGTATTTT.

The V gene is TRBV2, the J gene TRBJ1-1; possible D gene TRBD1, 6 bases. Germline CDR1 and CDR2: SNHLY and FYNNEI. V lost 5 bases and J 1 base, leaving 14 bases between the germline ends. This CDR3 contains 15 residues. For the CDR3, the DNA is TGTGCCAGCAGTCAAACGGGACACCCGAACACTGAAGCTTTCTTT. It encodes CASSQTGHPNTEAFF.

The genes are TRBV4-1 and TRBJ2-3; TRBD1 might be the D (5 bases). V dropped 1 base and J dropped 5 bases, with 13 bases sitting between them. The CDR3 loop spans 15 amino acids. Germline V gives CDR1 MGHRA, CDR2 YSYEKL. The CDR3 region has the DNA TGCGCCAGCAGCCAAGTCCAGGGCGGTGGAGATACGCAGTATTTT. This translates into CASSQVQGGGDTQYF.